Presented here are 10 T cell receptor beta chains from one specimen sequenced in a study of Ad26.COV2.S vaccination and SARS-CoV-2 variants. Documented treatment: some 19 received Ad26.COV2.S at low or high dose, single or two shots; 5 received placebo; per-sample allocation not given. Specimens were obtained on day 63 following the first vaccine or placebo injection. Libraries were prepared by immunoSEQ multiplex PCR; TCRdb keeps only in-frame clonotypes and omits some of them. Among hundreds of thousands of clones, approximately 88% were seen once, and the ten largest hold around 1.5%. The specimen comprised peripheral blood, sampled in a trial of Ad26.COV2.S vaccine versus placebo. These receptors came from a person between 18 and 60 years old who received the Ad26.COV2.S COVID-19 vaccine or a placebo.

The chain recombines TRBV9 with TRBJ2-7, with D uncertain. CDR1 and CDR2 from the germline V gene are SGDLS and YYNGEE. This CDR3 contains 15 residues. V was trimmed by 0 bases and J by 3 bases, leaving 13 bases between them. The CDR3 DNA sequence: TGTGCCAGCAGCGTAGGGTCTAACAGAGACTACGAGCAGTACTTC. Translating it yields CASSVGSNRDYEQYF.

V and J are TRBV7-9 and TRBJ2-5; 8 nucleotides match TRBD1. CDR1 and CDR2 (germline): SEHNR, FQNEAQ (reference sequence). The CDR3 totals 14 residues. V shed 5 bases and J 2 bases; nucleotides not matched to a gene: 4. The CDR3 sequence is CASSLDRAQETQYF. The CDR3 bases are TGTGCCAGCAGCCTGGACAGGGCGCAAGAGACCCAGTACTTC.

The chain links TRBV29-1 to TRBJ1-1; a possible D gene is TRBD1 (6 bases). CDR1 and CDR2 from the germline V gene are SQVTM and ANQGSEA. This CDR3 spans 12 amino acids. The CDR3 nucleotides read TGCGTGGCGGGGGGCGGTGGCACTGAAGCTTTCTTT. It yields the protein CVAGGGGTEAFF.

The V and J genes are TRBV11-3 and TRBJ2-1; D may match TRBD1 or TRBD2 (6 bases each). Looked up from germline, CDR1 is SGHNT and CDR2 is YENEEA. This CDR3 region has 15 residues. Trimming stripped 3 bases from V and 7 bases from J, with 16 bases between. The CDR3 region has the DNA TGTGCCAGCAGCTTGAGGGGGGCCTCGGGGAATGAGCAGTTCTTC. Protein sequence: CASSLRGASGNEQFF.

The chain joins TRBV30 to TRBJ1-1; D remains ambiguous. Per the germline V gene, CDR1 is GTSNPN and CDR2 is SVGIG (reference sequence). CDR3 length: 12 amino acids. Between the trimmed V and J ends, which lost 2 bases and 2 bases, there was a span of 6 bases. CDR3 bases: TGTGCCTGGAGTATCCTAAACACTGAAGCTTTCTTT. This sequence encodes CAWSILNTEAFF. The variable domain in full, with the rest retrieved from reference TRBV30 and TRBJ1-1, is SQTIHQWPATLVQPVGSPLSLECTVEGTSNPNLYWYRQAAGRGLQLLFYSVGIGQISSEVPQNLSASRPQDRQFILSSKKLLLSDSGFYLCAWSILNTEAFFGQGTRLTVV.

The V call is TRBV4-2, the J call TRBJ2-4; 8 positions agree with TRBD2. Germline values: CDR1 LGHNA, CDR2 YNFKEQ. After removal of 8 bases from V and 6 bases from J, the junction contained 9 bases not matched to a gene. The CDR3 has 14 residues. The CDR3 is CASAHARGGNIQYF. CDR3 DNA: TGTGCCAGCGCCCACGCACGGGGGGGAAACATTCAGTACTTC.

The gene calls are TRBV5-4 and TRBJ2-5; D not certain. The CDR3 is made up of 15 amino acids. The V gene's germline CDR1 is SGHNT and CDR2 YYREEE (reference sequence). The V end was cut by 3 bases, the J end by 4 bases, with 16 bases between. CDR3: CASSSPGQARETQYF. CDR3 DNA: TGTGCCAGCAGCTCCCCGGGCCAAGCAAGAGAGACCCAGTACTTC.

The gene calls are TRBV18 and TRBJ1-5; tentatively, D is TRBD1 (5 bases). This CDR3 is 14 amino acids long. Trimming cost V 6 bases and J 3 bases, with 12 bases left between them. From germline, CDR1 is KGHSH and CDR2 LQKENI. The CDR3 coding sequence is TGTGCCAGCTCGCTAGACAGTGACAATCAGCCCCAGCATTTT. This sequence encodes CASSLDSDNQPQHF.

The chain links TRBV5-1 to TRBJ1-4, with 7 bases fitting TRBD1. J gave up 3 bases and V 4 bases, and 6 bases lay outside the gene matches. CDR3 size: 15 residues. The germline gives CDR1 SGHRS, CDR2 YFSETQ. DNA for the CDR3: TGCGCCAGCAGCGGACAGGCGGCCTCTAATGAAAAACTGTTTTTT. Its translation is CASSGQAASNEKLFF.

CDR3 sequence: CASLSGPINYGYTF. CDR3 DNA: TGCGCCAGCCTCAGTGGACCCATTAACTATGGCTACACCTTC. The V gene is TRBV10-1, the J gene TRBJ1-2; D gene ambiguous. Germline CDR1 WNHNN, CDR2 SYGVQD (reference sequence). This CDR3 spans 14 amino acids. V was trimmed by 8 bases and J by 1 base, leaving 14 bases between them.